These 3 T cell receptor beta chains came from one sample sequenced in a study of immune cell composition in non-small cell lung cancer. Assay: immunoSEQ multiplex PCR; the TCRdb copy retains only in-frame clones and omits some. The data show 1,500 to 2,500 clones, with over 70% seen just once and around 11% held by the top ten. Normal lung was sampled as far from the tumour as possible, at least 3 cm. Sequences were obtained from non-adjacent lung tissue. These receptors originate from a human donor with non-small cell lung cancer.

A few counts support this clone. The chain is built from TRBV5-3 and TRBJ2-7, with 10 bases identical to TRBD1. TRBV5-3 is treated as an ORF (open reading frame) with a function not yet certain. This CDR3 is 17 amino acids long. Trimming cost V 4 bases and J 0 bases; bases outside gene matches: 10. This CDR3 reads CARSLGTGVFFSYEQYF. The CDR3 DNA follows: TGTGCCAGAAGCCTTGGGACAGGGGTTTTTTTCTCCTACGAGCAGTACTTC.

In this sample, this clone turned up once. The V and J genes are TRBV5-1 and TRBJ1-1, with 7 nucleotides matching TRBD1. The CDR3 covers 15 residues. Germline-derived CDR1 and CDR2 are SGHRS and YFSETQ. V lost 4 bases and J lost 2; bases outside the gene matches: 8. As DNA, the CDR3 is TGCGCCAGCAGCCCAGCGACAGGGTTAAACACTGAAGCTTTCTTT. The encoded protein is CASSPATGLNTEAFF.

A few counts support this clone. Written as DNA, the CDR3 is TGTGCCAGCAGCACTCGAGGCAGATACTACGAGCAGTACTTC. This encodes CASSTRGRYYEQYF. The chain employs TRBV7-2 and TRBJ2-7; the D is unclear. Germline CDR1 SGHTA, CDR2 FQGNSA. The CDR3 extends over 14 amino acids. V was clipped by 5 bases and J by 3 bases, with 14 bases between them.